The 19 T cell receptor beta chains given below trace back to one sample, sequenced in a study of T cell responses to AZD1222 COVID-19 vaccine. Assay used: immunoSEQ multiplex PCR; TCRdb lists only in-frame clones, some missing. The sample consists of roughly 110,000 clones, about 86% of them appearing once. The specimen was peripheral blood, collected on day 0 of AZD1222 vaccination. These receptors came from an adult in good health.

This clone is labeled medium-sized. The V and J genes are TRBV6-6 and TRBJ2-7; 7 nucleotides agree with TRBD2. The J segment lost 2 bases and the V segment lost 5 bases, leaving 6 bases of the junction unmatched. The CDR3 has 14 residues. Germline V CDR1 and CDR2: MNHNY, SVGAGI (reference sequence). CDR3 nucleotide sequence: TGTGCCAGCAGTAGGACTAGTGTTCCCTACGAGCAGTACTTC. Protein sequence: CASSRTSVPYEQYF.

The chain uses TRBV7-2 and TRBJ2-1; TRBD2 aligns across 8 bases. V dropped 2 bases and J dropped 3; count of bases not matched to a gene: 6. CDR1 is SGHTA and CDR2 is FQGNSA in the germline V gene. The CDR3 is made up of 16 amino acids. The CDR3 spells CASSLIRGTSYNEQFF. The CDR3 bases are TGTGCCAGCAGCTTAATAAGAGGGACTAGCTACAATGAGCAGTTCTTC.

This clone was detected only a few times. V is TRBV9 and J is TRBJ2-3, with D maybe TRBD2 (5 bases). This CDR3 comprises 16 residues. From germline, CDR1 is SGDLS and CDR2 YYNGEE. V was trimmed by 3 bases and J by 2 bases, leaving 16 bases between them. The CDR3 loop reads CASSGYGGPSTDTQYF. In nucleotides, the CDR3 is TGTGCCAGCAGCGGTTACGGAGGACCCTCCACAGATACGCAGTATTTT. Full variable domain (missing parts from reference TRBV9 and TRBJ2-3): DSGVTQTPKHLITATGQRVTLRCSPRSGDLSVYWYQQSLDQGLQFLIQYYNGEERAKGNILERFSAQQFPDLHSELNLSSLELGDSALYFCASSGYGGPSTDTQYFGPGTRLTVL.

This clone was observed a few times. This rearrangement joins TRBV28 to TRBJ1-4; D may be TRBD1 (5 bases). Germline V lookup: CDR1 MDHEN, CDR2 SYDVKM. CDR3 length equals 14 residues. Trimming removed 5 bases at V and 4 bases at J, with 11 bases between. The CDR3 region has the DNA TGTGCCAGCAGTCAGGGTGGGAGTAATGAAAAACTGTTTTTT. It translates to CASSQGGSNEKLFF.

V and J are TRBV28 and TRBJ1-3; no clear D gene. Germline V gene data show CDR1 as MDHEN and CDR2 as SYDVKM. This CDR3 has 15 amino acids. V was clipped by 4 bases and J by 1 base, with 11 bases between them. CDR3 bases: TGTGCCAGCAGTTCCCCGGGGAAGTCTGGAAACACCATATATTTT. It translates to CASSSPGKSGNTIYF.

This clone appeared a single time. The gene calls are TRBV12-3 or TRBV12-4 and TRBJ2-1, with D maybe TRBD2 (6 bases). The CDR3 consists of 13 residues. Trimming left V 3 bases short and J 9 bases short, with 12 bases between. The CDR3 sequence: CASSFSIGGEQFF. CDR3 bases: TGTGCCAGCAGTTTCTCAATCGGGGGTGAGCAGTTCTTC.

V and J are TRBV19 and TRBJ1-2; D remains unclear. The CDR3 has 13 residues. The V and J ends lost 3 bases and 1 base respectively, with 6 bases between them. The germline V gene has CDR1 LNHDA and CDR2 SQIVND (reference sequence). CDR3 region: CASSIRVNYGYTF. CDR3 DNA sequence: TGTGCCAGTAGTATTAGGGTTAACTATGGCTACACCTTC. Complete variable domain (other parts from reference TRBV19 and TRBJ1-2): DGGITQSPKYLFRKEGQNVTLSCEQNLNHDAMYWYRQDPGQGLRLIYYSQIVNDFQKGDIAEGYSVSREKKESFPLTVTSAQKNPTAFYLCASSIRVNYGYTFGSGTRLTVV.

V usage is TRBV5-6 and J usage is TRBJ2-3; D might be TRBD1 (6 bases). The CDR3 is 13 residues long. Per the germline V gene, CDR1 is SGHDT and CDR2 is YYEEEE. V was pared by 2 bases and J by 4 bases, with 8 bases between. For the CDR3, the DNA is TGTGCCAGCAGCTTTAGGGGGTCAGATACGCAGTATTTT. Its translation is CASSFRGSDTQYF.

This clone was recorded only once. This chain connects TRBV11-3 to TRBJ2-5; D is unresolved. V was pared by 3 bases and J by 2 bases, with 7 bases between. Germline values: CDR1 SGHNT, CDR2 YENEEA. This CDR3 spans 13 amino acids. This CDR3 reads CASSLNGQETQYF. DNA for the CDR3: TGTGCCAGCAGCTTGAATGGTCAAGAGACCCAGTACTTC. The entire variable domain, with the rest obtained from reference TRBV11-3 and TRBJ2-5, is as follows: EAGVVQSPRYKIIEKKQPVAFWCNPISGHNTLYWYLQNLGQGPELLIRYENEEAVDDSQLPKDRFSAERLKGVDSTLKIQPAELGDSAVYLCASSLNGQETQYFGPGTRLLVL.

This chain joins TRBV6-1 and TRBJ1-1; 7 nucleotides align to TRBD1. Trimming removed 2 bases from V and 10 bases from J; junction bases left unmatched: 10. The CDR3 length is 14 residues. CDR1 is MNHNS, CDR2 SASEGT, per germline. In DNA form, the CDR3 reads TGTGCCAGCAGTGAATTCTCTCTTGGACAGGCAGCTTTCTTT. It translates to CASSEFSLGQAAFF.

The chain carries TRBV27 and TRBJ1-6; unclear D gene. The CDR3 spans 14 residues. Trimming removed 3 bases at V and 7 bases at J, with 10 bases between. Germline lookup yields CDR1 MNHEY and CDR2 SMNVEV (reference sequence). CDR3 amino acids: CASSFGVGNSPLHF. CDR3 sequence (DNA): TGTGCCAGCAGTTTCGGGGTCGGGAATTCACCCCTCCACTTT.

The V and J genes are TRBV27 and TRBJ2-1, with D unclear. There are 15 residues in the CDR3. Trimming shortened V by 3 bases and J by 0 bases, and 9 bases separated the two germline ends. Germline CDR1 reads MNHEY; CDR2 reads SMNVEV (reference sequence). Here the CDR3 reads CASSFWTDSYNEQFF. The CDR3 nucleotides read TGTGCCAGCAGTTTTTGGACGGACTCCTACAATGAGCAGTTCTTC.

This rearrangement joins TRBV14 to TRBJ2-3; D remains unclear. The CDR3 totals 14 residues. V lost 0 bases to trimming and J lost 9 bases, with 13 bases between them. Per germline, CDR1 SGHDN and CDR2 FVKESK. CDR3 in DNA: TGTGCCAGCAGCCAAGATTACAGAAGTTTGACGCAGTATTTT. Encoded protein: CASSQDYRSLTQYF.

This chain uses TRBV27 with TRBJ2-6; 9 nucleotides agree with TRBD2. The V gene end was trimmed by 8 bases and the J gene end by 0 bases; junction bases not matched to a gene: 14. The length of the CDR3 is 19 residues. Looked up from germline, CDR1 is MNHEY and CDR2 is SMNVEV (reference sequence). In nucleotides, the CDR3 is TGTGCCAGCCGGGAATTTAGCGGGAGAGCAGACTCTGGGGCCAACGTCCTGACTTTC. It yields the protein CASREFSGRADSGANVLTF.

This clone was seen only a few times. The V and J genes are TRBV5-1 and TRBJ2-5; D is unresolved. V lost 2 bases, J lost 5 bases, and 13 bases lay in between. CDR3 length: 14 residues. CDR1 SGHRS and CDR2 YFSETQ come from the germline V gene. CDR3 sequence: CASSLNSAGETQYF. CDR3 DNA sequence: TGCGCCAGCAGCTTAAACAGCGCTGGGGAGACCCAGTACTTC.

This rearrangement joins TRBV6-2 or TRBV6-3 to TRBJ1-5, with 7 nucleotides matching TRBD1. V was clipped by 6 bases and J by 6 bases; unmatched bases: 17. The CDR3 consists of 17 residues. Germline assignment: CDR1 MNHEY and CDR2 SVGEGT. The CDR3 sequence is CASSQIPLQGSGQPQHF. Written as DNA, the CDR3 is TGTGCCAGCAGCCAAATTCCCCTACAGGGGTCGGGTCAGCCCCAGCATTTT.

This clone came up once. This chain links TRBV28 with TRBJ1-6; D possibly corresponds to TRBD1 (6 bases). This CDR3 has 14 residues. CDR1 and CDR2 from the germline V gene are MDHEN and SYDVKM. Trimming removed 5 bases from V and 10 bases from J, with 15 bases in between. CDR3 coding DNA: TGTGCCAGCAGTCAGCACGGGGGCCGCTCACCCCTCCACTTT. Translated, it gives CASSQHGGRSPLHF.

The chain recombines TRBV30 with TRBJ2-7, with 10 bases that match TRBD1. Looked up from germline, CDR1 is GTSNPN and CDR2 is SVGIG (reference sequence). With 5 bases clipped from V and 5 bases from J, the junction kept 9 bases outside the gene matches. This CDR3 has 14 amino acids. CDR3 loop: CAWGTGTGDDEQYF. The CDR3 DNA sequence: TGTGCCTGGGGTACCGGGACAGGGGATGACGAGCAGTACTTC. Full variable domain (missing parts from reference TRBV30 and TRBJ2-7): SQTIHQWPATLVQPVGSPLSLECTVEGTSNPNLYWYRQAAGRGLQLLFYSVGIGQISSEVPQNLSASRPQDRQFILSSKKLLLSDSGFYLCAWGTGTGDDEQYFGPGTRLTVT.

The V and J genes are TRBV5-4 and TRBJ2-2; TRBD2 might be the D (6 bases). The ends were cut back, 4 bases at V and 3 bases at J, with 13 bases in the middle. This CDR3 region has 15 residues. The germline gives CDR1 SGHNT, CDR2 YYREEE (reference sequence). This chain's CDR3 is CASSIPGGDTGELFF. CDR3 coding DNA: TGTGCCAGCAGCATACCCGGAGGGGACACCGGGGAGCTGTTTTTT. The entire variable domain, with the rest obtained from reference TRBV5-4 and TRBJ2-2, is as follows: ETGVTQSPTHLIKTRGQQVTLRCSSQSGHNTVSWYQQALGQGPQFIFQYYREEENGRGNFPPRFSGLQFPNYSSELNVNALELDDSALYLCASSIPGGDTGELFFGEGSRLTVL.